Sequencing of this T cell receptor (beta chain) was carried out in a study of control samples from healthy donors and cancer patients. Sequenced by immunoSEQ multiplex PCR; TCRdb stores in-frame clones only, minus some. The sample lists roughly 98,000 clones, 82% occurring once. V was clipped by 2 bases and J by 4 bases, with 14 bases between them. Germline V lookup: CDR1 LGHDT, CDR2 YNNKEL (reference sequence). This CDR3 is 15 amino acids long. Sequenced: blood. The TCR comes from a woman in her sixties in good health. V is TRBV3-1 (or the pseudogene TRBV3-2) and J is TRBJ1-2, with D possibly being TRBD1 (6 bases). CDR3 protein: CASSQIGGPVYGYTF. The CDR3 DNA reads as TGTGCCAGCAGCCAAATCGGGGGGCCCGTCTATGGCTACACCTTC.